This TCR beta chain was sequenced for a study of T-cell memory formation after mild COVID-19. Across the study: TCR clustering was largely donor specific. Study-level findings and limits: Memory from before infection featured some responding clones, which suggests cross-reactive memory joined. Clones contracting across day 15 to 85 had a balanced CD4/CD8 profile; later expanding clones leaned CD4+. Most CD4+ clones that shrank were in CM and EM, while CD8+ ones turned up in EMRA.

Between the trimmed V and J ends, which lost 4 bases and 1 base, there was a span of 11 bases. The germline V gene encodes CDR1 SQVTM and CDR2 ANQGSEA. CDR3 size: 13 residues. TCRdb reprocessed the 5' RACE reads with MiXCR, giving one entry per CDR3 protein. The sample has about 560,000 distinct CDR3 sequences; approximately 21% are singletons. This clonotype was counted only a few times. Antigen specificity is unknown. This chain joins TRBV29-1 and TRBJ2-7, with D perhaps matching TRBD1 (5 bases). This clonotype originated in an adult woman who had mild COVID-19 (a few samples of this study predate the infection). Cell type and time point are not known. Sequenced sample: PBMCs or a T cell subset sorted from them (not recorded which). The CDR3 DNA sequence: TGCAGCGTTGCCCCGACAGTTTCCTACGAGCAGTACTTC. Protein: CSVAPTVSYEQYF.